This is a list of T cell receptor beta chains from one sample in a study of T-cell memory formation after mild COVID-19. TCRdb itself ran the 5' RACE reads through MiXCR, one entry per CDR3 protein. The sample has about 250,000 distinct CDR3 sequences, 18% seen once; the top ten hold roughly 23%. The sample comprised PBMCs or a T cell subset sorted from them (not recorded which). The receptor set was obtained from a man between 18 and 35 years old who had mild COVID-19 (a few samples of this study predate the infection). Cell type and time point are not known. Each CDR3 is given with its conserved first and last residue. Each record gives: V gene, clone size, D gene, J gene, CDR3 protein. A D gene is named only where the DNA matches it firmly. Only part of the rows carry a size: once, few, many, or a class if the clone is expanded.

V: TRBV12-3/TRBV12-4
size: few
D: NA
J: TRBJ2-3
CDR3: CASSLFSISTDTQYF

V: TRBV24-1
size: few
D: NA
J: TRBJ2-3
CDR3: CATSDWRAGSTDTQYF

V: TRBV27
size: few
D: TRBD1
J: TRBJ2-3
CDR3: CASKSTGVADTQYF

V: TRBV5-4
size: few
D: TRBD2
J: TRBJ2-5
CDR3: CASSELAGEETQYF

V: TRBV7-2
size: few
D: NA
J: TRBJ2-1
CDR3: CASRAGQFSPREQFF

V: TRBV7-9
size: NA
D: NA
J: TRBJ1-1
CDR3: CASITLRGAEAFF

V: TRBV15
size: NA
D: NA
J: TRBJ1-5
CDR3: CATSRGTWDNQPQHF

V: TRBV29-1
size: NA
D: TRBD1
J: TRBJ2-3
CDR3: CSVEGMTGSADTQYF

V: TRBV5-1
size: many
D: TRBD1
J: TRBJ2-2
CDR3: CASSFTGGEGTGELFF

V: TRBV4-3
size: NA
D: NA
J: TRBJ1-1
CDR3: CASSQVGAGKAFF

V: TRBV7-9
size: NA
D: NA
J: TRBJ1-5
CDR3: CASSLAEGLPQHF

V: TRBV6-5
size: NA
D: NA
J: TRBJ2-1
CDR3: CASSYSGLSYNEQFF

V: TRBV20-1
size: NA
D: NA
J: TRBJ1-2
CDR3: CSARDPGTYDYTF

V: TRBV7-2
size: NA
D: TRBD1
J: TRBJ1-1
CDR3: CASSPRDRGLYTEAFF

V: TRBV7-9
size: NA
D: NA
J: TRBJ2-3
CDR3: CASSWGGSTDTQYF

V: TRBV28
size: few
D: NA
J: TRBJ1-1
CDR3: CASRPGSREAFF

V: TRBV7-2
size: NA
D: NA
J: TRBJ1-5
CDR3: CASSRLNQPQHF

V: TRBV7-9
size: few
D: TRBD1
J: TRBJ2-1
CDR3: CASSSGQGDHNEQFF

V: TRBV29-1
size: NA
D: TRBD2
J: TRBJ2-1
CDR3: CSVDRDRGLARGWEQFF

V: TRBV2
size: NA
D: NA
J: TRBJ2-1
CDR3: CASRSLQGRLIGGQFF

V: TRBV7-9
size: NA
D: TRBD1
J: TRBJ2-2
CDR3: CASSQGTGINAGELFF

V: TRBV10-1
size: NA
D: NA
J: TRBJ2-7
CDR3: CASSDRAYEQYF

V: TRBV12-3/TRBV12-4
size: NA
D: NA
J: TRBJ2-7
CDR3: CATAWGPKNEQYF

V: TRBV7-9
size: few
D: NA
J: TRBJ2-5
CDR3: CASSPLQLGKRETQYF

V: TRBV7-6
size: few
D: NA
J: TRBJ2-1
CDR3: CASSYGGLRASYNEQFF

V: TRBV4-3
size: NA
D: TRBD1
J: TRBJ1-6
CDR3: CASSQEPRGGSPLHF

V: TRBV19
size: NA
D: TRBD2
J: TRBJ2-1
CDR3: CASSMTSGDYNEQFF

V: TRBV7-9
size: many
D: NA
J: TRBJ2-7
CDR3: CASSPGPTYEQYF

V: TRBV2
size: NA
D: NA
J: TRBJ2-3
CDR3: CAIPTGDTQYF

V: TRBV20-1
size: NA
D: NA
J: TRBJ2-5
CDR3: CSARTWETQYF

V: TRBV18
size: NA
D: NA
J: TRBJ2-1
CDR3: CASSQKIGTNWAYNEQFF

V: TRBV11-3
size: few
D: TRBD1
J: TRBJ1-1
CDR3: CASSSTFGQGNTEAFF